These T cell receptor beta chains were read from a single sample in a study of CD8+ T cells in alopecia areata. Using immunoSEQ multiplex PCR, the repertoire was profiled, and TCRdb retains in-frame clones only, with some absent. The repertoire holds 100,000 to 150,000 clones, with around 63% as singletons. Sample: CD4+ T cells sorted from blood, taken at week 4, from a patient treated with tofacitinib. These receptors all come from a human donor with alopecia areata. Both conserved end residues are part of each CDR3. Fields, in order: J gene, CDR3 length, clone size, D gene, V gene, CDR3 protein, CDR3 DNA. D genes are given only for firm matches. Size tells how often a clone was seen (once, few, many) or the class of an expanded clone, and some rows leave it out.

TRBJ2-5,13,NA,NA,TRBV1,CTSSQDQRETQYF,TGCACCAGCAGCCAAGATCAAAGGGAGACCCAGTACTTC
TRBJ1-2,15,NA,NA,TRBV9,CASSVDVIGGSGYTF,TGTGCCAGCAGCGTAGATGTCATAGGGGGAAGCGGCTACACCTTC
TRBJ2-1,14,NA,NA,TRBV4-1,CASSQDPGTGEQFF,TGCGCCAGCAGCCAAGATCCGGGGACGGGTGAGCAGTTCTTC
TRBJ2-7,13,NA,TRBD1,TRBV30,CAWSVQGVHEQYF,TGTGCCTGGAGTGTACAGGGGGTCCACGAGCAGTACTTC
TRBJ2-7,13,NA,NA,TRBV15,CATSRDSHYEQYF,TGTGCCACCAGCAGAGATTCACACTACGAGCAGTACTTC
TRBJ1-4,16,NA,NA,TRBV5-4,CASSLWSAATNEKLFF,TGTGCCAGCAGCTTGTGGTCGGCGGCAACTAATGAAAAACTGTTTTTT
TRBJ1-5,14,NA,NA,TRBV30,CAWSVRQHNQPQHF,TGTGCCTGGAGTGTAAGACAGCATAATCAGCCCCAGCATTTT
TRBJ2-2,13,NA,NA,TRBV30,CAWSVGNTGELFF,TGTGCCTGGAGTGTCGGGAACACCGGGGAGCTGTTTTTT
TRBJ2-7,16,few,NA,TRBV4-2,CASSPATGSKVYEQYF,TGTGCCAGCAGCCCGGCTACGGGGAGTAAGGTCTACGAGCAGTACTTC
TRBJ1-2,15,NA,NA,TRBV29-1,CSVEVRGGTNYGYTF,TGCAGCGTTGAAGTACGGGGGGGCACGAACTATGGCTACACCTTC
TRBJ1-2,12,NA,NA,TRBV2,CASSPGPYGYTF,TGTGCCAGCTCACCGGGACCTTATGGCTACACCTTC
TRBJ1-1,15,NA,NA,TRBV9,CASSVGGRANTEAFF,TGTGCCAGCAGCGTAGGGGGCAGGGCGAACACTGAAGCTTTCTTT
TRBJ2-7,13,NA,TRBD2,TRBV30,CAWGAGGGGEQYF,TGTGCCTGGGGTGCGGGAGGCGGTGGCGAGCAGTACTTC
TRBJ1-1,13,NA,NA,TRBV15,CATSRDFGTEAFF,TGTGCCACCAGCAGAGATTTTGGGACTGAAGCTTTCTTT
TRBJ2-7,14,NA,TRBD1,TRBV30,CAWSLGQGDMEQYF,TGTGCCTGGAGTTTGGGACAGGGAGATATGGAGCAGTACTTC
TRBJ1-5,13,few,NA,TRBV30,CAWSDSGDQPQHF,TGTGCCTGGAGTGACTCTGGGGATCAGCCCCAGCATTTT
TRBJ2-1,15,NA,TRBD1,TRBV5-1,CASSSGQGAWNEQFF,TGCGCCAGCAGCTCAGGACAGGGGGCTTGGAATGAGCAGTTCTTC
TRBJ1-6,13,NA,NA,TRBV29-1,CSVRTVSNSPLHF,TGCAGCGTTCGGACAGTGAGCAATTCACCCCTCCACTTT
TRBJ2-1,12,NA,NA,TRBV29-1,CSAPGSGNEQFF,TGCAGCGCTCCTGGGAGTGGTAATGAGCAGTTCTTC
TRBJ1-2,12,NA,NA,TRBV29-1,CSATTANYGYTF,TGCAGCGCCACGACGGCGAACTATGGCTACACCTTC
TRBJ2-3,11,NA,NA,TRBV29-1,CSVLITDTQYF,TGCAGCGTTTTGATAACAGATACGCAGTATTTT
TRBJ1-2,16,NA,TRBD1,TRBV28,CASSASGTGGSYGYTF,TGTGCCAGCAGTGCCTCCGGGACAGGGGGGAGCTATGGCTACACCTTC
TRBJ2-7,14,NA,NA,TRBV29-1,CSVGQRRGSYEQYF,TGCAGCGTTGGTCAGCGACGGGGCTCCTACGAGCAGTACTTC
TRBJ1-5,13,NA,NA,TRBV29-1,CSVSGRSNQPQHF,TGCAGCGTTTCCGGCAGGAGCAATCAGCCCCAGCATTTT
TRBJ2-4,12,once,NA,TRBV2,CASNDDGNIQYF,TGTGCCAGCAACGACGACGGGAACATTCAGTACTTC
TRBJ2-7,15,NA,TRBD2,TRBV5-4,CASSLSGGGFYEQYF,TGTGCCAGCAGCTTGTCGGGCGGGGGGTTCTACGAGCAGTACTTC
TRBJ2-2,15,few,TRBD1,TRBV23-1,CASSPRTGSDGELFF,TGCGCCAGCAGTCCACGGACAGGGAGTGACGGGGAGCTGTTTTTT
TRBJ2-5,15,NA,TRBD2,TRBV10-3,CAISGTSGGRETQYF,TGTGCCATCAGCGGGACTAGCGGGGGACGAGAGACCCAGTACTTC
TRBJ1-5,11,NA,NA,TRBV29-1,CSVGEDQPQHF,TGCAGCGTCGGAGAGGATCAGCCCCAGCATTTT
TRBJ2-3,16,few,NA,TRBV4-1,CASSQDRVTSTDTQYF,TGCGCCAGCAGCCAAGATCGTGTAACTAGCACAGATACGCAGTATTTT
TRBJ1-2,12,NA,NA,TRBV2,CASSRTGFGDTF,TGTGCCAGCAGTCGCACAGGGTTTGGTGACACCTTC
TRBJ1-2,14,NA,NA,TRBV5-1,CASSLAPTDYGYTF,TGCGCCAGCAGCTTGGCCCCGACCGATTATGGCTACACCTTC
TRBJ1-2,14,once,TRBD1,TRBV5-6,CASSRTGGLGGYTF,TGTGCCAGCAGCCGTACAGGGGGGTTAGGCGGCTACACCTTC
TRBJ2-1,16,NA,TRBD1,TRBV25-1,CASSEITGTANNEQFF,TGTGCCAGCAGTGAGATAACCGGGACAGCCAACAATGAGCAGTTCTTC